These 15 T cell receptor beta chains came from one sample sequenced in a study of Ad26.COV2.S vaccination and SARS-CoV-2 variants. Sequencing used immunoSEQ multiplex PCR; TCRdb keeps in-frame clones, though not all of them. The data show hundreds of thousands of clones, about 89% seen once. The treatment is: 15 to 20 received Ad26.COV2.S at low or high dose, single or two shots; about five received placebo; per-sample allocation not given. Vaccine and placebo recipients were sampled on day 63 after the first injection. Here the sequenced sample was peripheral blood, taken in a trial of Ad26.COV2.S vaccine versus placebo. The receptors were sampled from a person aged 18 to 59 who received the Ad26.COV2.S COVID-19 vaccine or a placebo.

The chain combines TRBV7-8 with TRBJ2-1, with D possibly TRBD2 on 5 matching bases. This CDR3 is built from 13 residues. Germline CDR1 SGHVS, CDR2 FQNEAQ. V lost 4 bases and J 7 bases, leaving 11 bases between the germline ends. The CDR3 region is CASSYGVGNEQFF. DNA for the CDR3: TGTGCCAGCAGCTACGGGGTTGGGAATGAGCAGTTCTTC.

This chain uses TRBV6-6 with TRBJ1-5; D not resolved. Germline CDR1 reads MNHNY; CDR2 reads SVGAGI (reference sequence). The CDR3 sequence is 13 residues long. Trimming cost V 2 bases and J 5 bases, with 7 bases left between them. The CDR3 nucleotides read TGTGCCAGCAGTTACGAGGTGGATCAGCCCCAGCATTTT. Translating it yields CASSYEVDQPQHF.

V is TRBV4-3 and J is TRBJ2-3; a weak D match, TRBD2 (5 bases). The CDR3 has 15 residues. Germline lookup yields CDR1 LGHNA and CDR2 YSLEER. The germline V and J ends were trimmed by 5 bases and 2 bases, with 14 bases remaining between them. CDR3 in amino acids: CASSAEKRITDTQYF. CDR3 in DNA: TGCGCCAGCAGCGCCGAGAAGCGGATCACAGATACGCAGTATTTT.

CDR3 bases: TGCGCCAGCAGCCAAGAGTTAGCGGGAGTGTACAATGAGCAGTTCTTC. Translating gives CASSQELAGVYNEQFF. The chain links TRBV4-1 to TRBJ2-1, with 9 bases fitting TRBD2. The germline gives CDR1 MGHRA, CDR2 YSYEKL. Trimming took 0 bases from V and 4 from J; bases not matched to a gene: 4. CDR3 length equals 16 residues.

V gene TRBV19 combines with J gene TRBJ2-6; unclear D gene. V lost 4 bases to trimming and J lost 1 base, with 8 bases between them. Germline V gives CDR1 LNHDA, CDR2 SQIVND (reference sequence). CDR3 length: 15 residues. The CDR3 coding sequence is TGTGCCAGTAGTACCCAATTGTCTGGGGCCAACGTCCTGACTTTC. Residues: CASSTQLSGANVLTF.

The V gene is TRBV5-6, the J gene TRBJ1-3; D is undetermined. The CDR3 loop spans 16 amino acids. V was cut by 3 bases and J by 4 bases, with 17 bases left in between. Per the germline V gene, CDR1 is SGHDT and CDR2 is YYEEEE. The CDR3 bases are TGTGCCAGCAGCTCAATCGATTGGGGTATCGGAAACACCATATATTTT. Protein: CASSSIDWGIGNTIYF.

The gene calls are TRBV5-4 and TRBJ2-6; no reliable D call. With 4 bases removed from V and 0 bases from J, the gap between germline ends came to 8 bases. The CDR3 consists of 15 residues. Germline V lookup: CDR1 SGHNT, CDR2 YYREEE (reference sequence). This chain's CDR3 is CASSLKSSGANVLTF. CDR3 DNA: TGTGCCAGCAGCCTAAAGAGCTCTGGGGCCAACGTCCTGACTTTC. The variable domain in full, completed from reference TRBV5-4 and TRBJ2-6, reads ETGVTQSPTHLIKTRGQQVTLRCSSQSGHNTVSWYQQALGQGPQFIFQYYREEENGRGNFPPRFSGLQFPNYSSELNVNALELDDSALYLCASSLKSSGANVLTFGAGSRLTVL.

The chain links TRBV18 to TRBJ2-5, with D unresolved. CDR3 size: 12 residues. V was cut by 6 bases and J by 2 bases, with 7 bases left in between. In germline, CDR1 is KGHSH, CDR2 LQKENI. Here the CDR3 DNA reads TGTGCCAGCTCCCGGGTTCAAGAGACCCAGTACTTC. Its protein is CASSRVQETQYF.

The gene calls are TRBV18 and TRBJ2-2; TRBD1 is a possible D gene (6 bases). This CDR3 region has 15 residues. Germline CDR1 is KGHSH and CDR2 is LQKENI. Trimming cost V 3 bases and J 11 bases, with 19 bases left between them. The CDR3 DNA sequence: TGTGCCAGCTCACCCAGGGGTAGTACGATCGGAGAGCTGTTTTTT. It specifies CASSPRGSTIGELFF.

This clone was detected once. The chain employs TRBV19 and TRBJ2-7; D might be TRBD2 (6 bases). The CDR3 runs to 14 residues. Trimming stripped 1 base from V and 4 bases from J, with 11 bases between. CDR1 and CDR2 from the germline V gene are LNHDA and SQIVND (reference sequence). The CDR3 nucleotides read TGTGCCAGTAGTATAGTGGGTAGCGGTTACGAGCAGTACTTC. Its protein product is CASSIVGSGYEQYF.

CDR3 amino acids: CASSVDNYQPQHF. The CDR3 nucleotides read TGTGCCAGCAGCGTAGACAACTATCAGCCCCAGCATTTT. The chain carries TRBV7-9 and TRBJ1-5; D is uncertain. The CDR3 totals 13 residues. Germline values: CDR1 SEHNR, CDR2 FQNEAQ (reference sequence). V was clipped by 5 bases and J by 5 bases, with 10 bases between them.

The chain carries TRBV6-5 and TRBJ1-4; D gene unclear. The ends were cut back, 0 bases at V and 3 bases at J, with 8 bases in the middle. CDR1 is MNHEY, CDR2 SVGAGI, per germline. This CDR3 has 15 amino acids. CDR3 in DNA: TGTGCCAGCAGTTACTCGTCAGCGCCTAATGAAAAACTGTTTTTT. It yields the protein CASSYSSAPNEKLFF.

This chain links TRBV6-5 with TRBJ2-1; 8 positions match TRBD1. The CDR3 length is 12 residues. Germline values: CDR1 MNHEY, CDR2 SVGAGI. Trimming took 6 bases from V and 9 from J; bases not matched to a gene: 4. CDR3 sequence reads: CASRGQGVEQFF. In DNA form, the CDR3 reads TGTGCCAGCAGAGGACAGGGTGTTGAGCAGTTCTTC.

The CDR3 loop is CASSQDATGNYGYTF. The CDR3 DNA sequence: TGTGCCAGCAGCCAAGACGCGACGGGGAACTATGGCTACACCTTC. The chain has TRBV4-2 and TRBJ1-2; D gene unclear. V was clipped by 0 bases and J by 2 bases, with 10 bases between them. This CDR3 is 15 amino acids long. The germline V gene encodes CDR1 LGHNA and CDR2 YNFKEQ.

For the CDR3, the DNA is TGTGCCAGCTCGCCGGGGACCGGGGGGATGGACACTGAAGCTTTCTTT. Translation gives CASSPGTGGMDTEAFF. This chain uses TRBV18 with TRBJ1-1, with a tentative D call TRBD1 (5 bases). Per the germline V gene, CDR1 is KGHSH and CDR2 is LQKENI. The CDR3 totals 16 residues. V shed 6 bases and J shed 3 bases, with 20 bases lying between them.